These T cell receptor beta chains were read from a single sample in a study of Ad26.COV2.S vaccination and SARS-CoV-2 variants. Repertoires were generated with immunoSEQ multiplex PCR, while TCRdb's copy carries only in-frame clones and drops some. The sample includes fewer than 800,000 clones, about 90% of them seen just once. Sequencing was performed on peripheral blood, taken in a trial of Ad26.COV2.S vaccine versus placebo. These receptors all come from a person aged 18-65 years who received the Ad26.COV2.S COVID-19 vaccine or a placebo. The CDR3 runs from the conserved cysteine through the conserved F or W. The order of the fields is clone size, CDR3 length, D gene, V gene, J gene, CDR3 protein, CDR3 DNA. A D gene is named only where the DNA matches it firmly. Where a row states a size, it is once, few, many or the class of an expanded clone; other rows omit it.

NA	11	NA	TRBV3-1/TRBV3-2	TRBJ2-2	CASRRTGELFF	TGTGCCAGCAGGCGTACCGGGGAGCTGTTTTTT
NA	12	NA	TRBV2	TRBJ2-3	CASSPVPDTQYF	TGTGCCAGCAGTCCAGTCCCAGATACGCAGTATTTT
NA	13	NA	TRBV10-3	TRBJ1-1	CAISEKKVTEAFF	TGTGCCATCAGTGAGAAGAAAGTCACTGAAGCTTTCTTT
few	14	NA	TRBV6-5	TRBJ1-1	CASSYARRNTEAFF	TGTGCCAGCAGTTATGCTCGGAGGAACACTGAAGCTTTCTTT
NA	15	TRBD1	TRBV2	TRBJ1-5	CASALSTGTEQPQHF	TGTGCCAGCGCATTATCGACAGGGACCGAGCAGCCCCAGCATTTT
NA	13	TRBD1	TRBV27	TRBJ2-1	CASGWTGTNEQFF	TGTGCCAGCGGGTGGACAGGGACCAATGAGCAGTTCTTC
NA	13	NA	TRBV6-2/TRBV6-3	TRBJ2-7	CASSRDTFYEQYF	TGTGCCAGCAGCCGGGACACCTTCTACGAGCAGTACTTC
NA	16	TRBD2	TRBV7-2	TRBJ2-1	CASSLYGTSESGEQFF	TGTGCCAGCAGCTTATACGGGACTAGCGAAAGTGGTGAGCAGTTCTTC
NA	14	NA	TRBV11-3	TRBJ2-3	CASSEVEGSDTQYF	TGTGCCAGCAGCGAGGTGGAGGGGTCAGATACGCAGTATTTT
few	13	TRBD1	TRBV7-9	TRBJ1-5	CASSYGQGQPQHF	TGTGCCAGCAGCTACGGACAGGGCCAGCCCCAGCATTTT
NA	15	NA	TRBV11-2	TRBJ1-2	CASSLDRGTNYGYTF	TGTGCCAGCAGCTTAGATCGGGGCACGAACTATGGCTACACCTTC
NA	13	NA	TRBV11-3	TRBJ1-1	CASSSDMNTEAFF	TGTGCCAGCAGCTCGGACATGAACACTGAAGCTTTCTTT
NA	14	TRBD1	TRBV19	TRBJ1-1	CASSSGRGQAGAFF	TGTGCCAGTAGTTCCGGAAGGGGGCAAGCAGGAGCTTTCTTT
NA	15	NA	TRBV6-5	TRBJ1-1	CASSYSGGPYTEAFF	TGTGCCAGCAGTTATTCGGGGGGCCCGTACACTGAAGCTTTCTTT
NA	13	NA	TRBV19	TRBJ2-5	CASSAIRGETQYF	TGTGCCAGTAGTGCAATAAGGGGAGAGACCCAGTACTTC
NA	15	NA	TRBV6-5	TRBJ1-3	CASSMAGTTGNTIYF	TGTGCCAGCAGTATGGCGGGGACCACTGGAAACACCATATATTTT
NA	15	NA	TRBV25-1	TRBJ2-7	CASSASDRRFHEQYF	TGTGCCAGCAGTGCATCCGACAGGCGGTTCCACGAGCAGTACTTC